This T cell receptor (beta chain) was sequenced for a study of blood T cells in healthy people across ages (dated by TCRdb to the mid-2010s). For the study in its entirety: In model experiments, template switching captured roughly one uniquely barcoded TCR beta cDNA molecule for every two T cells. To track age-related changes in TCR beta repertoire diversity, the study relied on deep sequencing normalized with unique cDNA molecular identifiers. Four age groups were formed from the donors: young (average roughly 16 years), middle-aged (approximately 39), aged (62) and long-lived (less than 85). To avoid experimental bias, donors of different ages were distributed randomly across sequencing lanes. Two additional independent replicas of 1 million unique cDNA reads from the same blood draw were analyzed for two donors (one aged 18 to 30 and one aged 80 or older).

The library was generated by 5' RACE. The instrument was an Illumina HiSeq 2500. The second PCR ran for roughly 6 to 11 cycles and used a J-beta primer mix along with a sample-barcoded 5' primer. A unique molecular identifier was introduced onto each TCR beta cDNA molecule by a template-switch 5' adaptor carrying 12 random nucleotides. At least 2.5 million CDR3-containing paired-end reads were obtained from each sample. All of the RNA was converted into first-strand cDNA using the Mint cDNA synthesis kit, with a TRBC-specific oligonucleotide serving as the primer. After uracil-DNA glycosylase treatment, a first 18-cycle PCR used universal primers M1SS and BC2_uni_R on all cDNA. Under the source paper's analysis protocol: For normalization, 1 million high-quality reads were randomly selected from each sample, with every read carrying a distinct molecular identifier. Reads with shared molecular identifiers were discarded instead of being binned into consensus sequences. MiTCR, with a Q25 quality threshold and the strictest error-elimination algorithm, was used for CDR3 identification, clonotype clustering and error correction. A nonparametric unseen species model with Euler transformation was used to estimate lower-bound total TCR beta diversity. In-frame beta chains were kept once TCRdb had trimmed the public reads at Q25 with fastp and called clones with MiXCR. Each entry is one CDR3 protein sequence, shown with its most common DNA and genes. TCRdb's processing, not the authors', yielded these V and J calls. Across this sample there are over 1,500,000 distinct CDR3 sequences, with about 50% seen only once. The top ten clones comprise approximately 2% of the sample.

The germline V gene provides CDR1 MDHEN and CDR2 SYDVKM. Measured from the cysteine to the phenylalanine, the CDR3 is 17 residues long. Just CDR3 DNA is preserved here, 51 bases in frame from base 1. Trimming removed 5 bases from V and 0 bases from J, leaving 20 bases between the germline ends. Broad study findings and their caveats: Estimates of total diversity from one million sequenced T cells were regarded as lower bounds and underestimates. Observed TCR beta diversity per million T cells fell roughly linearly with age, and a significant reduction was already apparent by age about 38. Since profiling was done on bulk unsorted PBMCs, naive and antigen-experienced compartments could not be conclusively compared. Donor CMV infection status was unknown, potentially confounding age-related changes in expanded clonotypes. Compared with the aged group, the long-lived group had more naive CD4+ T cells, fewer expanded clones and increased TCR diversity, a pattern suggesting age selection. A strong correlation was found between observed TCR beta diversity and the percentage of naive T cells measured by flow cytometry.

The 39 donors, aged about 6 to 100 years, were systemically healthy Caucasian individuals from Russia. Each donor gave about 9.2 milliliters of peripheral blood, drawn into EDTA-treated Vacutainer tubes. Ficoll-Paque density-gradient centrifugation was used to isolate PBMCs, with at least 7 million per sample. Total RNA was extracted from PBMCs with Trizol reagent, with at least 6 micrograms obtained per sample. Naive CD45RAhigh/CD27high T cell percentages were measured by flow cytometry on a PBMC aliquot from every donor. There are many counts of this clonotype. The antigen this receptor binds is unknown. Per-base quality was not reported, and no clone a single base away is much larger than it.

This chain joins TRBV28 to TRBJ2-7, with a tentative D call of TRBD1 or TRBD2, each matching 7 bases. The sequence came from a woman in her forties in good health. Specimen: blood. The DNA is TGTGCCAGCAGTGCCCAGGGGGGGAAAGATCCCTCCTACGAGCAGTACTTC. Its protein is CASSAQGGKDPSYEQYF.